There are many counts of the clone carrying this TCR beta chain. Its matching antigen is unknown. V was pared by 0 bases and J by 8 bases, with 5 bases between. Germline CDR1 and CDR2: SGDLS and YYNGEE. The CDR3 totals 11 residues. Profiles of TCR beta VDJ and CDR3 were generated from a genomic DNA template. TCRdb analysed the reads with MiXCR anew, one entry per CDR3 protein. Of approximately 200,000 distinct CDR3 sequences listed, 54% were seen once; the top ten hold 16%. This entry comes from a study of CD8+CD57+ T cells in acquired aplastic anemia. Looking at the study overall: Sorted CD4+ and CD8+ cells gave an average of around 3.3 ug of DNA. Healthy-donor CD4+ cells averaged around 10 million reads. Overall study findings and caveats: Statistical testing detected no significant gap in CD8+ Simpson's diversity between patients and controls. Overlapping CD8+ CDR3 repertoires of patients and controls contained approximately 28 shared sequences.

Sequencing input: sorted CD4+, CD8+, or CD8+CD57+ T cells (not recorded which) from PBMCs. The receptor was isolated from a human donor in good health, serving as a control. This rearrangement joins TRBV9 to TRBJ1-2; D not certain. Written as DNA, the CDR3 is TGTGCCAGCAGCGTAGACGAGGGCTACACCTTC. Translation: CASSVDEGYTF.